What follows are 30 T cell receptor beta chains derived from one specimen sequenced in a study of control samples from healthy donors and cancer patients. Data came from immunoSEQ multiplex PCR; TCRdb stores just in-frame clones and leaves some out. This table has about 120,000 clones, around nine tenths appearing once. Sequenced: blood. These TCRs come from a man aged 30 to 39 in good health.

This sequence joins TRBV7-2 and TRBJ1-5; D is unresolved. Germline V gene sequence: CDR1 SGHTA, CDR2 FQGNSA. V lost 3 bases and J 7 bases, leaving 10 bases between the germline ends. This CDR3 is 13 amino acids long. CDR3 residues: CASSLNSLQPQHF. In nucleotides, the CDR3 is TGTGCCAGCAGCTTGAACAGCTTACAGCCCCAGCATTTT.

V usage is TRBV24-1 and J usage is TRBJ2-3, with 9 bases matching TRBD2. This CDR3 is built from 16 residues. Losses at the gene ends were 4 bases for V and 2 bases for J; bases not matched to a gene: 6. Looked up from germline, CDR1 is KGHDR and CDR2 is SFDVKD. The CDR3 DNA is TGTGCCACCAGTGACCCTAGCGGGGCGATCACAGATACGCAGTATTTT. It specifies CATSDPSGAITDTQYF.

The chain joins TRBV7-2 to TRBJ1-2; no definite D call. CDR1 is SGHTA, CDR2 FQGNSA, per germline. The CDR3 is 15 residues long. V was shortened by 0 bases and J by 4 bases, with 12 bases between the two germline ends. CDR3 region: CASSLAFGLSYGYTF. The CDR3 DNA follows: TGTGCCAGCAGCTTAGCGTTCGGTCTGTCCTATGGCTACACCTTC.

The rearrangement joins TRBV7-7 to TRBJ2-1; perhaps TRBD1 as D (5 bases). Germline CDR1 is SSHAT and CDR2 is FNYEAQ (reference sequence). The CDR3 length is 15 residues. V was clipped by 5 bases and J by 1 base, with 12 bases between them. CDR3: CASSLTQGSYNEQFF. CDR3 in DNA: TGTGCCAGCAGCCTCACCCAGGGATCCTACAATGAGCAGTTCTTC.

The chain links TRBV6-5 to TRBJ2-1, with TRBD1 identical over 10 bases. The CDR3 has 13 residues. Germline V gene sequence: CDR1 MNHEY, CDR2 SVGAGI. J was trimmed by 8 bases and V by 10 bases; bases with no gene match: 8. DNA of the CDR3: TGTGCCATCGGGACAGGGGCGAGCGATGAGCAGTTCTTC. It encodes CAIGTGASDEQFF.

The gene calls are TRBV29-1 and TRBJ2-3; 9 nucleotides match TRBD2. Trimming at V came to 8 bases and at J to 3 bases, leaving 6 bases not matched to a gene. CDR3 length: 13 residues. The germline gives CDR1 SQVTM, CDR2 ANQGSEA. This chain's CDR3 is CSLRSGGTDTQYF. CDR3 bases: TGCAGCCTCCGTAGCGGGGGAACAGATACGCAGTATTTT.

The V and J genes are TRBV9 and TRBJ1-1; no reliable D call. The CDR3 is 15 residues long. V lost 1 base to trimming and J lost 0 bases, with 10 bases between them. Germline CDR1 SGDLS, CDR2 YYNGEE. The CDR3 DNA sequence: TGTGCCAGCAGCGTATCGTTCGGTGTGAACACTGAAGCTTTCTTT. Protein product: CASSVSFGVNTEAFF. Combining the CDR3 with reference TRBV9 and TRBJ1-1 gives the whole variable domain DSGVTQTPKHLITATGQRVTLRCSPRSGDLSVYWYQQSLDQGLQFLIQYYNGEERAKGNILERFSAQQFPDLHSELNLSSLELGDSALYFCASSVSFGVNTEAFFGQGTRLTVV.

V usage is TRBV6-2 or TRBV6-3 and J usage is TRBJ1-1; tentative D call: TRBD1 (6 bases). This CDR3 comprises 16 residues. Germline V gene sequence: CDR1 MNHEY, CDR2 SVGEGT. The germline V and J ends were trimmed by 3 bases and 3 bases, with 17 bases remaining between them. The CDR3 DNA reads as TGTGCCAGCAGTTATGCTACAGGGAGGTTGGACACTGAAGCTTTCTTT. Protein product: CASSYATGRLDTEAFF.

This chain joins TRBV12-5 and TRBJ1-2, with D possibly TRBD1 on 5 matching bases. Germline V gene data show CDR1 as LGHNT and CDR2 as FRNRAP. The CDR3 is 19 amino acids. The V end lost 6 bases, the J end lost 2 bases, and 28 bases lay between the germline ends. For the CDR3, the DNA is TGTGCTAGTGGATCCTCCTTGGGTTTGGTGCAGGAGGGGAACTATGGCTACACCTTC. This encodes CASGSSLGLVQEGNYGYTF.

The rearrangement joins TRBV3-1 (or the pseudogene TRBV3-2) to TRBJ1-2, with 10 bases matching TRBD1. This CDR3 has 15 amino acids. Germline assignment: CDR1 LGHDT and CDR2 YNNKEL (reference sequence). Trimming took 1 base from V and 8 from J; bases not matched to a gene: 7. This CDR3 reads CASSQVPGQGHGYTF. In DNA form, the CDR3 reads TGTGCCAGCAGCCAAGTTCCGGGACAGGGGCACGGCTACACCTTC.

The chain carries TRBV3-1 (or the pseudogene TRBV3-2) and TRBJ2-7; TRBD1 matches 8 bases. Germline CDR1 reads LGHDT; CDR2 reads YNNKEL (reference sequence). The trim removed 4 bases at V and 0 bases at J, leaving 8 bases unmatched. This CDR3 is 16 amino acids long. CDR3 protein: CASSRKDRVPSYEQYF. Written as DNA, the CDR3 is TGTGCCAGCAGCCGAAAGGACAGGGTGCCCTCCTACGAGCAGTACTTC.

V gene TRBV19 combines with J gene TRBJ1-1, with D possibly matching TRBD1 (5 bases). From germline, CDR1 is LNHDA and CDR2 SQIVND (reference sequence). This CDR3 is built from 13 residues. V lost 9 bases to trimming and J lost 3 bases, with 14 bases between them. CDR3 sequence: CASSRQPYTEAFF. DNA of the CDR3: TGTGCCAGCAGTCGACAGCCCTACACTGAAGCTTTCTTT.

V is TRBV4-1 and J is TRBJ1-1; 7 bases match TRBD1. The CDR3 covers 16 residues. Losses at the gene ends were 0 bases for V and 1 base for J; bases not matched to a gene: 5. Germline V gene lookup returns CDR1 MGHRA and CDR2 YSYEKL. CDR3 residues: CASSQDGRGPNTEAFF. The CDR3 region has the DNA TGCGCCAGCAGCCAAGATGGAAGGGGGCCGAACACTGAAGCTTTCTTT.

Only a few counts were recorded for this clone. This chain connects TRBV2 to TRBJ2-7, with D hard to call. CDR1 and CDR2 (germline): SNHLY, FYNNEI. V gave up 11 bases and J gave up 2 bases, with 13 bases separating them. This CDR3 region has 12 residues. This CDR3 reads CASSLPTYEQYF. The CDR3 region has the DNA TGTGCCTCCTCTCTGCCTACCTACGAGCAGTACTTC. Full variable domain (remainder filled in from reference TRBV2 and TRBJ2-7): EPEVTQTPSHQVTQMGQEVILRCVPISNHLYFYWYRQILGQKVEFLVSFYNNEISEKSEIFDDQFSVERPDGSNFTLKIRSTKLEDSAMYFCASSLPTYEQYFGPGTRLTVT.

The V call is TRBV6-6, the J call TRBJ1-2; D might be TRBD1 (6 bases). Germline values: CDR1 MNHNY, CDR2 SVGAGI (reference sequence). The CDR3 sequence is 13 residues long. V lost 2 bases to trimming and J lost 9 bases, with 13 bases between them. CDR3 sequence reads: CASSYTPGASYTF. The CDR3 region has the DNA TGTGCCAGCAGTTACACCCCGGGGGCGAGCTACACCTTC.

V is TRBV7-9 and J is TRBJ2-3; tentatively, D is TRBD1 (6 bases). CDR1 and CDR2 (germline): SEHNR, FQNEAQ (reference sequence). The ends were cut back, 4 bases at V and 2 bases at J, with 19 bases in the middle. The CDR3 totals 17 residues. CDR3 DNA sequence: TGTGCCAGCAGCTCGTCCCACAGGGTTGGTGACACAGATACGCAGTATTTT. It translates to CASSSSHRVGDTDTQYF.

The chain couples TRBV5-1 to TRBJ1-6; 10 bases match TRBD1. In germline, CDR1 is SGHRS, CDR2 YFSETQ. The length of the CDR3 is 15 residues. With V trimmed by 3 bases and J by 7 bases, 4 bases remained unmatched. This chain's CDR3 is CASSSRTGGNSPLHF. The CDR3 DNA sequence: TGCGCCAGCAGCTCGCGGACAGGGGGAAATTCACCCCTCCACTTT.

The chain uses TRBV30 and TRBJ1-2; 7 bases are shared with TRBD1. The CDR3 has 13 residues. Germline lookup yields CDR1 GTSNPN and CDR2 SVGIG (reference sequence). With 3 bases clipped from V and 8 bases from J, the junction kept 9 bases outside the gene matches. CDR3 loop: CAWSVYRGVGYTF. The CDR3 DNA sequence: TGTGCCTGGAGCGTCTACAGGGGCGTGGGCTACACCTTC.

J is TRBJ1-2 and V is TRBV24-1; D is unresolved. V lost 4 bases to trimming and J lost 2 bases, with 4 bases between them. The CDR3 runs to 12 residues. CDR1 is KGHDR, CDR2 SFDVKD, per germline. The CDR3, as DNA: TGTGCCACCAGTGACTCCAACTATGGCTACACCTTC. This translates into CATSDSNYGYTF.

The genes are TRBV6-6 and TRBJ1-3; no clear D gene. This CDR3 is 12 amino acids long. Germline CDR1 is MNHNY and CDR2 is SVGAGI (reference sequence). V was clipped by 0 bases and J by 5 bases, with 2 bases between them. The CDR3 region has the DNA TGTGCCAGCAGTTACTCGAGAAACACCATATATTTT. It specifies CASSYSRNTIYF.

The chain has TRBV24-1 and TRBJ1-5; no definite D call. This CDR3 is 12 amino acids long. Germline loops: CDR1 KGHDR, CDR2 SFDVKD. V lost 4 bases to trimming and J lost 4 bases, with 4 bases between them. The CDR3 loop reads CATSEPNQPQHF. CDR3 sequence (DNA): TGTGCCACCAGTGAACCGAATCAGCCCCAGCATTTT.

This chain links TRBV21-1 with TRBJ1-5; the table's D call, TRBD1, has no DNA check behind it. TRBV21-1 is listed as a pseudogene. The CDR3 length is 15 residues. In DNA, the CDR3 is TGTGCCAGCAGCATCGAAGAACAGGACAATCAGCCCCAGCATTTT. It codes for CASSIEEQDNQPQHF.

The chain employs TRBV5-1 and TRBJ2-3; D uncertain. Germline-derived CDR1 and CDR2 are SGHRS and YFSETQ. Trimming took 1 base from V and 1 from J, leaving 7 bases between them. CDR3 size: 14 residues. The CDR3 is CASSLSLGTDTQYF. CDR3 in DNA: TGCGCCAGCAGCTTGAGCCTCGGCACAGATACGCAGTATTTT.

The genes are TRBV28 and TRBJ1-5, with D possibly matching TRBD1 (5 bases). The germline CDR1 and CDR2 sequences are MDHEN and SYDVKM. This CDR3 is 12 amino acids long. The V end lost 2 bases, the J end lost 7 bases, and 6 bases lay between the germline ends. The CDR3 protein is CASSLGGQPQHF. In nucleotides, the CDR3 is TGTGCCAGCAGTTTAGGGGGGCAGCCCCAGCATTTT. The whole variable domain, remainder taken from reference TRBV28 and TRBJ1-5, is DVKVTQSSRYLVKRTGEKVFLECVQDMDHENMFWYRQDPGLGLRLIYFSYDVKMKEKGDIPEGYSVSREKKERFSLILESASTNQTSMYLCASSLGGQPQHFGDGTRLSIL.

V and J are TRBV11-3 and TRBJ2-1, with D uncertain. Germline V gives CDR1 SGHNT, CDR2 YENEEA. Trimming pared 7 bases from V and 5 bases from J, leaving 9 bases between. The CDR3 has 12 amino acids. CDR3 sequence (DNA): TGTGCCAGCAACTCGTGGGACAATGAGCAGTTCTTC. This encodes CASNSWDNEQFF.

V gene TRBV11-2 combines with J gene TRBJ1-1; perhaps TRBD1 as D (5 bases). Germline CDR1 is SGHAT and CDR2 is FQNNGV. V shed 1 base and J shed 1 base, with 7 bases lying between them. The CDR3 contains 14 residues. The CDR3 coding sequence is TGTGCCAGCAGCTTAGCGCAGGGGAACACTGAAGCTTTCTTT. Its translation: CASSLAQGNTEAFF. The whole variable domain, filled in from reference TRBV11-2 and TRBJ1-1, reads EAGVAQSPRYKIIEKRQSVAFWCNPISGHATLYWYQQILGQGPKLLIQFQNNGVVDDSQLPKDRFSAERLKGVDSTLKIQPAKLEDSAVYLCASSLAQGNTEAFFGQGTRLTVV.

CDR3 DNA sequence: TGCGCCAGCAGCCCCCTGGTCGTGGGGGTCGGCCTCCTTATGAACACTGAAGCTTTCTTT. Its translation is CASSPLVVGVGLLMNTEAFF. This chain links TRBV5-1 with TRBJ1-1, with TRBD1 as a possible D gene (5 bases). V was cut by 4 bases and J by 0 bases, with 28 bases left in between. Per the germline V gene, CDR1 is SGHRS and CDR2 is YFSETQ. The CDR3 runs to 20 residues.

The J gene is TRBJ1-5, the V gene TRBV7-8; 7 bases fit TRBD1. The V segment lost 4 bases and the J segment 3 bases; nucleotides outside the gene matches: 9. CDR1 and CDR2 from the germline V gene are SGHVS and FQNEAQ. This CDR3 region has 16 residues. As DNA, the CDR3 is TGTGCCAGCAGCTACGGGGACAGCATTATCAATCAGCCCCAGCATTTT. This sequence encodes CASSYGDSIINQPQHF.

V usage is TRBV6-6 and J usage is TRBJ2-3; D uncertain. Germline V gene sequence: CDR1 MNHNY, CDR2 SVGAGI (reference sequence). The CDR3 extends over 12 amino acids. Between the trimmed V and J ends, which lost 6 bases and 6 bases, there was a span of 10 bases. In DNA, the CDR3 is TGTGCCAGCAGATCTCCGGCGGATACGCAGTATTTT. Residues: CASRSPADTQYF.

This CDR3 is CASSAVQGRHPGNTIYF. CDR3 in DNA: TGTGCCAGCAGCGCAGTTCAGGGGCGCCACCCTGGAAACACCATATATTTT. V and J are TRBV11-2 and TRBJ1-3, with D tentatively TRBD1 (6 bases). The CDR3 totals 17 residues. Germline loops: CDR1 SGHAT, CDR2 FQNNGV. The germline V and J ends were trimmed by 5 bases and 2 bases, with 19 bases remaining between them.